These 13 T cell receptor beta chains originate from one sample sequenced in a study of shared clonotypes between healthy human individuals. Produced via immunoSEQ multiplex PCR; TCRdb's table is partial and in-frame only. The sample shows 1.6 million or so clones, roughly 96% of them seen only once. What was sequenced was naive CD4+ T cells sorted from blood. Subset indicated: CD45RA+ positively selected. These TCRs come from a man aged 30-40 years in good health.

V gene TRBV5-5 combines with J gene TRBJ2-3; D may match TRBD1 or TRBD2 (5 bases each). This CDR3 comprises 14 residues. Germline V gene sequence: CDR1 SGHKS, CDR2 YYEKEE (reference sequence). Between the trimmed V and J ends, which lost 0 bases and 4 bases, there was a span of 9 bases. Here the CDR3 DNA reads TGTGCCAGCAGCTTGGTTGGGACGCCAGATACGCAGTATTTT. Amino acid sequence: CASSLVGTPDTQYF.

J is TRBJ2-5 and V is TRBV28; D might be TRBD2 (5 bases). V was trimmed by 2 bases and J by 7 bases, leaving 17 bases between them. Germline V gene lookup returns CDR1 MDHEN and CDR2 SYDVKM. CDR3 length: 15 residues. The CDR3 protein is CASSLTTGRVGTQYF. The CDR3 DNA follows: TGTGCCAGCAGTTTAACGACGGGAAGGGTAGGGACCCAGTACTTC.

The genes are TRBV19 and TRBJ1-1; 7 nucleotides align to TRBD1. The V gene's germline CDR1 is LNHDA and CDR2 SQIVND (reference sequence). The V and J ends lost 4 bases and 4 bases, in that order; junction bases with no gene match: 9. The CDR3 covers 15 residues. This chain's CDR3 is CASSKRQGAITEAFF. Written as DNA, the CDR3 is TGTGCCAGTAGTAAAAGACAGGGAGCGATCACTGAAGCTTTCTTT. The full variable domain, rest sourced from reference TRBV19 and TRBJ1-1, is DGGITQSPKYLFRKEGQNVTLSCEQNLNHDAMYWYRQDPGQGLRLIYYSQIVNDFQKGDIAEGYSVSREKKESFPLTVTSAQKNPTAFYLCASSKRQGAITEAFFGQGTRLTVV.

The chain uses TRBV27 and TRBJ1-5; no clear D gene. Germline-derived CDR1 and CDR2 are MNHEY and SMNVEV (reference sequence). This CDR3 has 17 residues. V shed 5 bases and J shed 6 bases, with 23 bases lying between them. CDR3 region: CASSASLSARAGQPQHF. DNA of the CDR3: TGTGCCAGCAGTGCCTCCCTATCTGCCAGAGCTGGTCAGCCCCAGCATTTT.

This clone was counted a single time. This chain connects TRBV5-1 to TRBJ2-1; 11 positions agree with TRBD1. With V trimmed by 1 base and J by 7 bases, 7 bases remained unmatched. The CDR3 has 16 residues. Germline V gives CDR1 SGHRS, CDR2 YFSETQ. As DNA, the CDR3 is TGCGCCAGCAGCTTGTACGGACAGGGGGCATCGAATGAGCAGTTCTTC. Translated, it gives CASSLYGQGASNEQFF.

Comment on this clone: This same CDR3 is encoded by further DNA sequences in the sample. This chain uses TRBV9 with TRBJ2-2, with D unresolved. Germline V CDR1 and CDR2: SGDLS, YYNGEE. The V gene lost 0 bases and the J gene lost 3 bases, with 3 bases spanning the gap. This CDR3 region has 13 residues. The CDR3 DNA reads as TGTGCCAGCAGCGTAGTGGACACCGGGGAGCTGTTTTTT. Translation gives CASSVVDTGELFF.

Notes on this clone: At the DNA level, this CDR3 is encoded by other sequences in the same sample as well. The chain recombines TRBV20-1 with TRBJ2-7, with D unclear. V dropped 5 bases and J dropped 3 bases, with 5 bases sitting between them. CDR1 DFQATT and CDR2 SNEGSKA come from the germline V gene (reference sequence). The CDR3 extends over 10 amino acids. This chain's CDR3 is CSAVVYEQYF. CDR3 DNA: TGCAGTGCTGTGGTCTACGAGCAGTACTTC.

The CDR3 DNA is TGTGCCAGCAGCTTGGCAGCTAGCGGGAGGGCCCTCGAGCAGTACTTC. Encoded protein: CASSLAASGRALEQYF. This chain links TRBV5-6 with TRBJ2-7, with 12 bases fitting TRBD2. The length of the CDR3 is 16 residues. Trimming cost V 0 bases and J 6 bases; bases outside gene matches: 7. Germline V gene data show CDR1 as SGHDT and CDR2 as YYEEEE.

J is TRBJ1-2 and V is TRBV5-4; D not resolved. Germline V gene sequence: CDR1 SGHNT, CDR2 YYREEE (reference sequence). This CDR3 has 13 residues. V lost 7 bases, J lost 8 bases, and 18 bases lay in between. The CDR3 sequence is CASQSSVGRGYTF. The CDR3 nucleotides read TGTGCCAGCCAGAGTTCGGTGGGTAGAGGCTACACCTTC.

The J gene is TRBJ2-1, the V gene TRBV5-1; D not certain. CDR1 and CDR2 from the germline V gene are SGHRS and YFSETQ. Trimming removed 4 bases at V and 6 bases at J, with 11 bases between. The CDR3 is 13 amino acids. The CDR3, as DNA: TGCGCCAGCAGCCTCCCGGATCGCAATGAGCAGTTCTTC. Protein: CASSLPDRNEQFF.

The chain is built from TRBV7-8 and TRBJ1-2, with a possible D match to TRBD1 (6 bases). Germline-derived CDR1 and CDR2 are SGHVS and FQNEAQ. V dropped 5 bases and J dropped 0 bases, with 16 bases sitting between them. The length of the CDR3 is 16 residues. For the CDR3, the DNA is TGTGCCAGCAGCCTAATGGGTAGGGGGACTAACTATGGCTACACCTTC. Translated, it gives CASSLMGRGTNYGYTF.

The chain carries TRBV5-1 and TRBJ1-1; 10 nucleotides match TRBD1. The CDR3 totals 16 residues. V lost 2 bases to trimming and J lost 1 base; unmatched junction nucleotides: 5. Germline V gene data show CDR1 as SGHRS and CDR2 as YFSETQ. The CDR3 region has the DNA TGCGCCAGCAGCTTTTCCCGGGACAGGGGGAACACTGAAGCTTTCTTT. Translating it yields CASSFSRDRGNTEAFF. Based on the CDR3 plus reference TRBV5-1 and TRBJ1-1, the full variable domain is KAGVTQTPRYLIKTRGQQVTLSCSPISGHRSVSWYQQTPGQGLQFLFEYFSETQRNKGNFPGRFSGRQFSNSRSEMNVSTLELGDSALYLCASSFSRDRGNTEAFFGQGTRLTVV.

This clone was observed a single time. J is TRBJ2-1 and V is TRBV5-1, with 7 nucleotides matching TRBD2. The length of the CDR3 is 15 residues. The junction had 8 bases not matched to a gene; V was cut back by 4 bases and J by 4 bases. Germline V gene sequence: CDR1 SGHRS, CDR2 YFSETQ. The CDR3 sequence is CASSPRQRGYNEQFF. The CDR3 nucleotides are TGCGCCAGCAGCCCCCGACAGCGGGGATACAATGAGCAGTTCTTC.